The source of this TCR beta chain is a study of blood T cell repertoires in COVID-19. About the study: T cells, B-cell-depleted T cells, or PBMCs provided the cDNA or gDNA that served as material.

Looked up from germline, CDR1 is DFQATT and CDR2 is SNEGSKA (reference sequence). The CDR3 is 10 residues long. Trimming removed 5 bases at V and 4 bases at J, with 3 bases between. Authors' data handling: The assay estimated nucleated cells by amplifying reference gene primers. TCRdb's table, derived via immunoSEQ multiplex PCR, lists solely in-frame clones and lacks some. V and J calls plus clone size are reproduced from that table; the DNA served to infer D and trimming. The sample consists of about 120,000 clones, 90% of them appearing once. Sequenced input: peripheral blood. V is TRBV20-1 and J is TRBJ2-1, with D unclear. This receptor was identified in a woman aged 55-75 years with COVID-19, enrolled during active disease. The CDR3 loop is CSAEYNEQFF. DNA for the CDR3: TGCAGTGCTGAGTACAATGAGCAGTTCTTC.